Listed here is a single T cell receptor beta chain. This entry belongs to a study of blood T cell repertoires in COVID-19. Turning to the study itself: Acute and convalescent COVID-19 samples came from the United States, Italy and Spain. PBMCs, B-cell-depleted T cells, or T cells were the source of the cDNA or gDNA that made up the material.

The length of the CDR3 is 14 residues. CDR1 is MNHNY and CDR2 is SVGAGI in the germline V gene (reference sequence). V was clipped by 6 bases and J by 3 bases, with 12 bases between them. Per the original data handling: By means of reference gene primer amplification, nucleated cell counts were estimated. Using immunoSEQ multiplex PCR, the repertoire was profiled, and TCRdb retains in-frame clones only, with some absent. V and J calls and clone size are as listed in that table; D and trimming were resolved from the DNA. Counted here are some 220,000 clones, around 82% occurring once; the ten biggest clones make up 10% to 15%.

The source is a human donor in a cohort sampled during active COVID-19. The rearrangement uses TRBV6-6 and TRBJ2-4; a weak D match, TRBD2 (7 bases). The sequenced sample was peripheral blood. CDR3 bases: TGTGCCAGCAGACAAGGGGGGGACAAAAACATTCAGTACTTC. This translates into CASRQGGDKNIQYF.